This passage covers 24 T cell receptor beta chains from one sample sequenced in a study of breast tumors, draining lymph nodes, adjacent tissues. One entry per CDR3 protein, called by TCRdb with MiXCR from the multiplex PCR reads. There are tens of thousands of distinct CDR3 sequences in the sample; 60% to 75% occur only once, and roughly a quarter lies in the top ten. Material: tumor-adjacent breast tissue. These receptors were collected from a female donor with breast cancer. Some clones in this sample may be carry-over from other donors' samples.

DNA for the CDR3: TGTGCCAGCAGCGTTGCCGGGACAGGGTACGGCTACACCTTC. Protein: CASSVAGTGYGYTF. The V and J genes are TRBV2 and TRBJ1-2; 9 nucleotides align to TRBD1. This CDR3 spans 14 amino acids. Germline-derived CDR1 and CDR2 are SNHLY and FYNNEI. Unmatched junction bases numbered 10, after V lost 6 bases and J lost 8 bases.

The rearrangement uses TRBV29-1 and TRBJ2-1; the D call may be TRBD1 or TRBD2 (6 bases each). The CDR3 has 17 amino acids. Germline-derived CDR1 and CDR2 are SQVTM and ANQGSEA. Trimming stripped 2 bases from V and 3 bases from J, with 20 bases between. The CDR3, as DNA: TGCAGCGTTGAACCTATGGCAGGTGGGGGGCACTACAATGAGCAGTTCTTC. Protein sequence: CSVEPMAGGGHYNEQFF.

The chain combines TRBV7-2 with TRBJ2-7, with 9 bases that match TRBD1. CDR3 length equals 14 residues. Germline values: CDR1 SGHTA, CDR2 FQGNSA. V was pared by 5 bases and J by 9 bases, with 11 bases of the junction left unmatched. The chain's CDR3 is CASSRDRVNLGQYF. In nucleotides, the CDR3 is TGTGCCAGCAGCCGGGACAGGGTCAATTTGGGGCAGTACTTC.

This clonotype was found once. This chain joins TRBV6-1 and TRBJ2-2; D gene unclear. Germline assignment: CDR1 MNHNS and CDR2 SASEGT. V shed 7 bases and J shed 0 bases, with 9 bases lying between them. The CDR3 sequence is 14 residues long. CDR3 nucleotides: TGTGCCAGCATTGCGGTCTCGAACACCGGGGAGCTGTTTTTT. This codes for CASIAVSNTGELFF.

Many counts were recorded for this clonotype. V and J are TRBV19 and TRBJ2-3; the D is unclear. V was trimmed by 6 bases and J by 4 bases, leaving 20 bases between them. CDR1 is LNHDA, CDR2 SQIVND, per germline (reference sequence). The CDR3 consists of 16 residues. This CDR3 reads CASSPTGWSGADTQYF. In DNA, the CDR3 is TGTGCCAGTAGCCCGACCGGTTGGAGTGGCGCAGATACGCAGTATTTT.

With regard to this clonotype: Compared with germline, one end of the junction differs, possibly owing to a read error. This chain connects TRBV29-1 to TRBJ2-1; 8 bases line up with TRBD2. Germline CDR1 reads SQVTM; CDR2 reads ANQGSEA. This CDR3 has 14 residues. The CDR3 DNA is TGCAGCGGGAGCGGGAGAGCGTCCTACAATGAGCGGTTCTTC. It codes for CSGSGRASYNERFF.

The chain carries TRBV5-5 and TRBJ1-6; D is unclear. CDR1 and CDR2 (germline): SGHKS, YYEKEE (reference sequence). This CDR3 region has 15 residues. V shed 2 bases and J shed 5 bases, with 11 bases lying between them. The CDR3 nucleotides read TGTGCCAGCAGCTTAGTCGGCACCAATAATTCACCCCTCCACTTT. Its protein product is CASSLVGTNNSPLHF.

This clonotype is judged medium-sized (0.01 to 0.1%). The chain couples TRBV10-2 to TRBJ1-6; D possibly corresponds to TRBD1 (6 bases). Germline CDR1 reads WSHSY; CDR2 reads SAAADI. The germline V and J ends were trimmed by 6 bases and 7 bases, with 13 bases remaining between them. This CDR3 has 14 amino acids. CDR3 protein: CASRAAGTNSPLHF. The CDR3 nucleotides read TGCGCCAGCAGAGCGGCCGGGACAAATTCACCCCTCCACTTT.

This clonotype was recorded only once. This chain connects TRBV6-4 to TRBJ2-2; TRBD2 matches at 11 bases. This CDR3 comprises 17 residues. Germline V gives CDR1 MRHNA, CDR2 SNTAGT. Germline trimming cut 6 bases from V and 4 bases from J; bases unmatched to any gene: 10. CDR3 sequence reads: CASSYIAGGPATGELFF. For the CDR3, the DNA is TGTGCCAGCAGCTATATAGCGGGAGGGCCAGCCACCGGGGAGCTGTTTTTT.

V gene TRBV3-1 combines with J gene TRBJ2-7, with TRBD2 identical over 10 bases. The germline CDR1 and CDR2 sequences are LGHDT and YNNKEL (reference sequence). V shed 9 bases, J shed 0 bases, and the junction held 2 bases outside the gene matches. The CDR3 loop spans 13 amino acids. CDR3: CASSGGFSYEQYF. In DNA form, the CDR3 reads TGTGCCAGTAGCGGGGGGTTCTCCTACGAGCAGTACTTC.

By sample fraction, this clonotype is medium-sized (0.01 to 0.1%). This chain's CDR3 is CASSPTGGSPLHF. CDR3 nucleotide sequence: TGTGCCAGCAGTCCGACAGGGGGTTCACCCCTCCACTTT. The rearrangement links TRBV12-3 or TRBV12-4 to TRBJ1-6, with TRBD1 matching 9 bases. Losses at the gene ends were 5 bases for V and 9 bases for J; bases not matched to a gene: 2. The CDR3 covers 13 residues.

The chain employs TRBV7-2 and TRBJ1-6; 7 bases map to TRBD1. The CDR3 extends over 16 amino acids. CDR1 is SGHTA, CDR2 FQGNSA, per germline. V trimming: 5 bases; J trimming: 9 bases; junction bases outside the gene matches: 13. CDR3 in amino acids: CASSRSTTGRTSPLHF. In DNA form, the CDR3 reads TGTGCCAGCAGCCGATCAACGACAGGGAGGACTTCACCCCTCCACTTT.

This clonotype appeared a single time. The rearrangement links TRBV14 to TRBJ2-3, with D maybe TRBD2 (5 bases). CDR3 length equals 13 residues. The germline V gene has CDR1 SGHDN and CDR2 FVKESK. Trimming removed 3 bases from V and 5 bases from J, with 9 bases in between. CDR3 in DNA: TGTGCCAGCAGCCACCTCGCGGGAGATACGCAGTATTTT. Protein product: CASSHLAGDTQYF. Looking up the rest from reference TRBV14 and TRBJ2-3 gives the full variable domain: EAGVTQFPSHSVIEKGQTVTLRCDPISGHDNLYWYRRVMGKEIKFLLHFVKESKQDESGMPNNRFLAERTGGTYSTLKVQPAELEDSGVYFCASSHLAGDTQYFGPGTRLTVL.

For the CDR3, the DNA is TGTGCCAGCAGAGAAACAGGGAAGGAAGCCTACAATGAGCAGTTCTTC. The encoded protein is CASRETGKEAYNEQFF. This sequence joins TRBV28 and TRBJ2-1, with D possibly matching TRBD1 (6 bases). Between the trimmed V and J ends, which lost 6 bases and 2 bases, there was a span of 17 bases. CDR1 and CDR2 from the germline V gene are MDHEN and SYDVKM. The CDR3 has 16 residues.

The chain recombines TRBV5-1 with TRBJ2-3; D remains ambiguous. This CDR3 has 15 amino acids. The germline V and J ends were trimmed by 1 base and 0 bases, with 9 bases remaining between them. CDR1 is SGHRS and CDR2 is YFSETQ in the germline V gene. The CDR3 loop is CASSLSADSTDTQYF. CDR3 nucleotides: TGCGCCAGCAGCTTGAGTGCCGATAGCACAGATACGCAGTATTTT. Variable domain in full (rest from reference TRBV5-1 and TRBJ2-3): KAGVTQTPRYLIKTRGQQVTLSCSPISGHRSVSWYQQTPGQGLQFLFEYFSETQRNKGNFPGRFSGRQFSNSRSEMNVSTLELGDSALYLCASSLSADSTDTQYFGPGTRLTVL.

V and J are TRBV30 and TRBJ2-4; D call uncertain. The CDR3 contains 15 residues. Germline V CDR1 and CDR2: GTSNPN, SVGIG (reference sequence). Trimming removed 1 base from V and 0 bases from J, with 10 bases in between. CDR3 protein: CAWSDSRLAKNIQYF. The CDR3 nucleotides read TGTGCCTGGAGTGACTCGAGACTAGCCAAAAACATTCAGTACTTC.

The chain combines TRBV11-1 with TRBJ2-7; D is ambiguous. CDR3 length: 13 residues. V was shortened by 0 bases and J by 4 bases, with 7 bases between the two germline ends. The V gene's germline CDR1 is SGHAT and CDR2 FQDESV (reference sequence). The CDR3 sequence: CASSLALAYEQYF. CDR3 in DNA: TGTGCCAGCAGCTTAGCTCTCGCTTACGAGCAGTACTTC.

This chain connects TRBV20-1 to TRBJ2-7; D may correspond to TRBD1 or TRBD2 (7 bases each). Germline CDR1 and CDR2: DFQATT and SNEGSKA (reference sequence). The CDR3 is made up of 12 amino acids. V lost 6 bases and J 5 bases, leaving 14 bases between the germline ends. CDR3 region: CSARGRGHEQYF. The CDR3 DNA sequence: TGCAGTGCCCGAGGGAGGGGGCACGAGCAGTACTTC.

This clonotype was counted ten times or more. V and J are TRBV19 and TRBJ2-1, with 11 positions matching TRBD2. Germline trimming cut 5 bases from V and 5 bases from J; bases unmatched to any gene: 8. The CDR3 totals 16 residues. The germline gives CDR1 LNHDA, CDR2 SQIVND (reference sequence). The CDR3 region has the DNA TGTGCCAGTAGTTTTCTTAGCGGGAGGGCCAACAATGAGCAGTTCTTC. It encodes CASSFLSGRANNEQFF.

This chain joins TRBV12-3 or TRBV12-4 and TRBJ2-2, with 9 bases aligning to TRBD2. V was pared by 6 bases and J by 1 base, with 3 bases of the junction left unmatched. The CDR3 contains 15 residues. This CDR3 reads CASSILAGNTGELFF. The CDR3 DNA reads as TGTGCCAGCAGCATACTAGCGGGGAACACCGGGGAGCTGTTTTTT.

CDR3 bases: TGTGCCAGTACGACAGCTAGAGGTGCAACTAATGAAAAACTGTTTTTT. It codes for CASTTARGATNEKLFF. The chain uses TRBV19 and TRBJ1-4; perhaps TRBD1 as D (5 bases). The CDR3 length is 16 residues. Trimming took 7 bases from V and 0 from J, leaving 15 bases between them. CDR1 and CDR2 from the germline V gene are LNHDA and SQIVND (reference sequence).

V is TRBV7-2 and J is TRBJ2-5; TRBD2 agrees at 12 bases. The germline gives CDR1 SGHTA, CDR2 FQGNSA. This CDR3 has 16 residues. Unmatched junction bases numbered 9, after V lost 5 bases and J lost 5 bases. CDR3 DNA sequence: TGTGCCAGCAGCCCGACGACTAGCGGGAGATGGGAGACCCAGTACTTC. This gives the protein CASSPTTSGRWETQYF.

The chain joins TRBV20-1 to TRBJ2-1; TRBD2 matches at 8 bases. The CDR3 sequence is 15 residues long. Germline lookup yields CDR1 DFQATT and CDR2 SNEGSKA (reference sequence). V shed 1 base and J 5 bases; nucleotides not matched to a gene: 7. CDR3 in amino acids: CSARGGTRVNNEQFF. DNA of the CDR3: TGCAGTGCTAGAGGTGGGACTAGAGTCAACAATGAGCAGTTCTTC.

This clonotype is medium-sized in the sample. DNA for the CDR3: TGTGCCAGCAGCCAGGTCGGGACAGGAAGCACAGATACGCAGTATTTT. Translation: CASSQVGTGSTDTQYF. This chain joins TRBV4-2 and TRBJ2-3; 8 bases align to TRBD1. CDR3 size: 16 residues. V trimming: 3 bases; J trimming: 0 bases; junction bases outside the gene matches: 5. Germline V gene sequence: CDR1 LGHNA, CDR2 YNFKEQ.